Listed below are T cell receptor beta chains from one sample, sequenced in a study of blood T cells in healthy people across ages. TCRdb recomputed calls from the 5' RACE reads with MiXCR, one row per CDR3 protein. The sample consists of hundreds of thousands of distinct CDR3 sequences, around three fifths of them appearing once. What was sequenced was blood. Receptors were obtained from a middle-aged man in good health. Each CDR3 is given with its conserved first and last residue. The order of the fields is D gene, J gene, V gene, clone size, CDR3 DNA, CDR3 protein. The D gene is left open where the match is weak. Clone sizes are given selectively: once, few, many, or a class where the clone is expanded.

D: NA; J: TRBJ1-6; V: TRBV5-5; size: NA; DNA: TGTGCCAGCAGTTCGGACAACGTCACAACATACCTTTATAATTCACCCCTCCACTTT; CDR3: CASSSDNVTTYLYNSPLHF
D: NA; J: TRBJ1-6; V: TRBV27; size: NA; DNA: TGTGCCAGCAGTTTAGCCAGTCCTAATTCACCCCTCCACTTT; CDR3: CASSLASPNSPLHF
D: TRBD2; J: TRBJ2-1; V: TRBV7-2; size: NA; DNA: TGTGCCAGCAGCCCACCCGGGACTAGCGGGATGATGAAGTTCTTC; CDR3: CASSPPGTSGMMKFF
D: NA; J: TRBJ1-5; V: TRBV11-2; size: once; DNA: TGTGCCAACAGCTTAGACGGGGATAGCAATCAGCCCCAGCATTTT; CDR3: CANSLDGDSNQPQHF
D: NA; J: TRBJ1-2; V: TRBV24-1; size: few; DNA: TGTGCCACCAGTGGGACCAGGACACACTATGGCTACACCTTC; CDR3: CATSGTRTHYGYTF
D: NA; J: TRBJ1-1; V: TRBV4-1; size: few; DNA: TGCGCCAGCAGCCAAGGGCATCGGAACACTGAAGCTTTCTTT; CDR3: CASSQGHRNTEAFF
D: NA; J: TRBJ2-3; V: TRBV7-6; size: NA; DNA: TGTGCCAGCAGCTTAGGATCGCTTTCTAGCACAGATACGCAGTATTTT; CDR3: CASSLGSLSSTDTQYF
D: NA; J: TRBJ2-3; V: TRBV29-1; size: few; DNA: TGCAGCTTACAGACCACAGATACGCAGTATTTT; CDR3: CSLQTTDTQYF
D: NA; J: TRBJ2-7; V: TRBV28; size: NA; DNA: TGTGCCAGCAGTGTGCAGAACTCCTACGAGCAGTACTTC; CDR3: CASSVQNSYEQYF
D: NA; J: TRBJ1-5; V: TRBV4-2; size: NA; DNA: TGTGCCAGCAACCAGCCCCCTGAGCCCCAGCATTTT; CDR3: CASNQPPEPQHF
D: NA; J: TRBJ2-7; V: TRBV21-1; size: NA; DNA: TGTGCCAGCAGCCCCCTTGAGGGGGACAGCAGGGAACTCCCATACAATGAGCAGTACTTC; CDR3: CASSPLEGDSRELPYNEQYF
D: NA; J: TRBJ2-7; V: TRBV28; size: few; DNA: TGTGCCAGCAGTTTAGGGGCAGGGCCTTATTTGTTCTACGAGCAGTACTTC; CDR3: CASSLGAGPYLFYEQYF
D: NA; J: TRBJ2-5; V: TRBV27; size: NA; DNA: TGTGCCAGCAGTCCTCTTCGGGTTCAAGAGACCCAGTACTTC; CDR3: CASSPLRVQETQYF
D: TRBD2; J: TRBJ2-7; V: TRBV11-3; size: NA; DNA: TGTGCCAGCAGCAACCGCGGTAGCGGGAGGTCTTACTACGAGCAGTACTTC; CDR3: CASSNRGSGRSYYEQYF
D: TRBD1; J: TRBJ2-5; V: TRBV10-3; size: NA; DNA: TGTGCCATCAGCAAAACAGGGGTGGGAGAGACCCAGTACTTC; CDR3: CAISKTGVGETQYF
D: NA; J: TRBJ2-7; V: TRBV29-1; size: NA; DNA: TGCAGCGTTGTCCCCTTAGCGAGGTCAGGGAACGAGCAGTACTTC; CDR3: CSVVPLARSGNEQYF
D: TRBD1; J: TRBJ2-7; V: TRBV7-9; size: few; DNA: TGTGCCAGCGAGGGACAGGGATGGCAGTACTTC; CDR3: CASEGQGWQYF
D: NA; J: TRBJ2-5; V: TRBV3-1; size: NA; DNA: TGTGCCAGCAGCCCACTTAGCGGACCTCAAGAGACCCAGTACTTC; CDR3: CASSPLSGPQETQYF
D: NA; J: TRBJ2-7; V: TRBV6-1; size: NA; DNA: TGTGCCAGCAGTGAAGTGGGCAGGGTCGACTCCTGCGAGCAGTACTTC; CDR3: CASSEVGRVDSCEQYF
D: NA; J: TRBJ2-1; V: TRBV4-3; size: once; DNA: TGCGCCAGCAGCCAAGATGAGCGGGTATACAATGAGCAGTTCTTC; CDR3: CASSQDERVYNEQFF
D: NA; J: TRBJ2-7; V: TRBV2; size: few; DNA: TGTGCCAGCAGTGAAGTGAGGGCAGGGTCCGGCGAGCAGTACTTC; CDR3: CASSEVRAGSGEQYF
D: NA; J: TRBJ2-2; V: TRBV7-2; size: NA; DNA: TGTGCCAGCAGCTTAAAGATCTGGACACTAAACCCCGGGGAGCTGTTTTTT; CDR3: CASSLKIWTLNPGELFF
D: NA; J: TRBJ2-7; V: TRBV2; size: NA; DNA: TGTGCCAGCAAACTAACGGACTTGAACTACGAGCAGTACTTC; CDR3: CASKLTDLNYEQYF
D: TRBD2; J: TRBJ2-1; V: TRBV12-3/TRBV12-4; size: NA; DNA: TGTGCCAGCACCTATAGCGGGAGTGGCAATGAGCAGTTCTTC; CDR3: CASTYSGSGNEQFF
D: NA; J: TRBJ2-5; V: TRBV12-3/TRBV12-4; size: NA; DNA: TGTGCCAGCAGTTCCGGCCAGGGTGCCAGGGAGCAGTACTTC; CDR3: CASSSGQGAREQYF
D: NA; J: TRBJ2-1; V: TRBV28; size: NA; DNA: TGTGCCAGCAGTTTAGCGGGGTATGAAGGCGAGCAGTTCTTC; CDR3: CASSLAGYEGEQFF
D: TRBD2; J: TRBJ2-5; V: TRBV5-1; size: NA; DNA: TGCGCCAGCACCACCCGGACTAGCGGGGGCCTGTTCCAAGAGACCCAGTACTTC; CDR3: CASTTRTSGGLFQETQYF
D: NA; J: TRBJ2-5; V: TRBV5-1; size: NA; DNA: TGCGCCAGCAGCTTGGAGCTGGTACACAATGAGCAGTACTTC; CDR3: CASSLELVHNEQYF
D: NA; J: TRBJ2-1; V: TRBV4-2; size: NA; DNA: TGTGCCAGCAGCCAAGATCATGGGACTGGCTCCTACAATGAGCAGTTCTTC; CDR3: CASSQDHGTGSYNEQFF
D: NA; J: TRBJ2-1; V: TRBV5-1; size: few; DNA: TGCGCCAGCAGCTTGGCAGTCAGGAGGTACAATGAGCAGTTCTTC; CDR3: CASSLAVRRYNEQFF
D: NA; J: TRBJ2-5; V: TRBV28; size: once; DNA: TGTGCCAGCAGAGGAGGGCTAAACCGGGAGCAGTACTTC; CDR3: CASRGGLNREQYF
D: TRBD2; J: TRBJ2-5; V: TRBV2; size: few; DNA: TGTGCCAGCAGTGCCCTAGCGGGGACAAAAGAGACCCAGTACTTC; CDR3: CASSALAGTKETQYF
D: TRBD1; J: TRBJ1-5; V: TRBV20-1; size: NA; DNA: TGCAGTGCTAGAGAGGACAGGGGGCCGGGATTAGTCCATGGTCAGCCCCAGCATTTT; CDR3: CSAREDRGPGLVHGQPQHF
D: NA; J: TRBJ2-5; V: TRBV9; size: NA; DNA: TGTGCCAGCAGCGTAGGTGGGGGGCTTGTTGTGGAGACCCAGTACTTC; CDR3: CASSVGGGLVVETQYF
D: NA; J: TRBJ2-5; V: TRBV7-2; size: NA; DNA: TGTGCCAGCACCGACCCACGAGAGACTAGCAGGGGTCAAGAGACCCAGTACTTC; CDR3: CASTDPRETSRGQETQYF
D: TRBD1; J: TRBJ1-1; V: TRBV20-1; size: NA; DNA: TGCAGTGCTAGCAGGGGGACAGGGAACACTGAAGCTTTCTTT; CDR3: CSASRGTGNTEAFF
D: TRBD2; J: TRBJ2-1; V: TRBV20-1; size: NA; DNA: TGCAGTGTTCGGGGGGTGAGTGAGCAGTTCTTC; CDR3: CSVRGVSEQFF
D: TRBD2; J: TRBJ2-2; V: TRBV2; size: NA; DNA: TGTGCCAGCAACCAGGGACTAGCGAGCGCCGGGGAGCTGTTTTTT; CDR3: CASNQGLASAGELFF
D: TRBD1; J: TRBJ1-5; V: TRBV9; size: NA; DNA: TGTGCCAGCAGCGTAGGTTCCGGGACAGGGGAAGAAAAGCCCCAGCATTTT; CDR3: CASSVGSGTGEEKPQHF
D: TRBD2; J: TRBJ2-3; V: TRBV7-8; size: NA; DNA: TGTGCCAGCAGCCCGTGGACTAGCGAAGGCACAGATACGCAGTATTTT; CDR3: CASSPWTSEGTDTQYF
D: NA; J: TRBJ1-2; V: TRBV25-1; size: NA; DNA: TGTGCCAGCAGTGTGCCGCAGGGCTTGGACTATGGCTACACCTTC; CDR3: CASSVPQGLDYGYTF
D: NA; J: TRBJ1-2; V: TRBV3-1; size: NA; DNA: TGTGCCAGCAGCCAAGGAAACAGTTATTATGGCTACACCTTC; CDR3: CASSQGNSYYGYTF
D: NA; J: TRBJ2-5; V: TRBV5-1; size: NA; DNA: TGCGCCAGCAGCTGGACGCAACCGACGGGGACCCAGTACTTC; CDR3: CASSWTQPTGTQYF
D: TRBD1; J: TRBJ1-4; V: TRBV24-1; size: few; DNA: TGTGCCACCTCTAGGACAGGGTATGAACTGTTTTTT; CDR3: CATSRTGYELFF
D: NA; J: TRBJ2-3; V: TRBV29-1; size: many; DNA: TGCAGCGTTGCCCCCGGAGGAGATACGCAGTATTTT; CDR3: CSVAPGGDTQYF
D: NA; J: TRBJ2-7; V: TRBV7-9; size: NA; DNA: TGTGCCAGCAGCTTAGAGAGGACAAAATACGAGCAGTACTTC; CDR3: CASSLERTKYEQYF
D: NA; J: TRBJ1-2; V: TRBV29-1; size: many; DNA: TGCAGCGTTGACTCCAGAAAACGGGGCTACACCTTC; CDR3: CSVDSRKRGYTF
D: NA; J: TRBJ1-5; V: TRBV24-1; size: NA; DNA: TGTGCCACCAGTGATGCCACTTGGGGTCAGCCCCAGCATTTT; CDR3: CATSDATWGQPQHF
D: NA; J: TRBJ2-5; V: TRBV4-2; size: NA; DNA: TGTGCCAGCAGCCTAGCGATGTCCCGCGCCTTGACTCAAGAGACCCAGTACTTC; CDR3: CASSLAMSRALTQETQYF
D: TRBD1; J: TRBJ2-3; V: TRBV12-3/TRBV12-4; size: NA; DNA: TGTGCCAGCAGTTTTTTGGGACAGGGCACAGATACGCAGTATTTT; CDR3: CASSFLGQGTDTQYF
D: TRBD1; J: TRBJ2-5; V: TRBV20-1; size: NA; DNA: TGCAGTGCCTCGTCCCCGACAGGGGCAGAGGAGACCCAGTACTTC; CDR3: CSASSPTGAEETQYF
D: NA; J: TRBJ2-3; V: TRBV29-1; size: NA; DNA: TGCAGCGTTGACTCAGCCCGGGACACCTCTAGCACAGATACGCAGTATTTT; CDR3: CSVDSARDTSSTDTQYF
D: NA; J: TRBJ1-2; V: TRBV5-5; size: NA; DNA: TGTGCCAGCAGCTTGGCCCAGGGCCGCTCCTATGGCTACACCTTC; CDR3: CASSLAQGRSYGYTF
D: NA; J: TRBJ1-2; V: TRBV20-1; size: NA; DNA: TGCAGTGCTAGAGATTGGGGCAACTATGGCTACACCTTC; CDR3: CSARDWGNYGYTF
D: NA; J: TRBJ2-5; V: TRBV20-1; size: NA; DNA: TGCAGTGCTACCTTCGACGGAGAGACCCAGTACTTC; CDR3: CSATFDGETQYF
D: NA; J: TRBJ2-1; V: TRBV7-3; size: NA; DNA: TGTGCCAGCAGCTTAAAGGGGGGGGAAGAGCAGTTCTTC; CDR3: CASSLKGGEEQFF
D: NA; J: TRBJ2-3; V: TRBV9; size: once; DNA: TGTGCCAGCAGCGTAGGAACAATCCGCACAGATACGCAGTATTTT; CDR3: CASSVGTIRTDTQYF
D: NA; J: TRBJ2-1; V: TRBV10-3; size: NA; DNA: TGTGCCATCGCCGGCGTGGGCATCGACAATGAGCAGTTCTTC; CDR3: CAIAGVGIDNEQFF